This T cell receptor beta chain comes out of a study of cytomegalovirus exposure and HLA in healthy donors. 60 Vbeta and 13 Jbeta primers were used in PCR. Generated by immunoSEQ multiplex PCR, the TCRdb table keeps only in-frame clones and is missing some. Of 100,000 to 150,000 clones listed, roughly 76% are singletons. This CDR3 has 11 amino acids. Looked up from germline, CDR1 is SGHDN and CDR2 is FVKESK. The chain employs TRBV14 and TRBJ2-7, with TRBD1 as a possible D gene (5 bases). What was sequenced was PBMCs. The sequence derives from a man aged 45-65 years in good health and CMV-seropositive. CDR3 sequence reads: CAGASSYEQYF. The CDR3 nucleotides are TGTGCAGGGGCGAGCTCCTACGAGCAGTACTTC.